A single sample is the source of the 19 T cell receptor beta chains below, sequenced in a study of T cell repertoires in cytomegalovirus infection. TCRdb used MiXCR to reprocess the reads, holding one entry per CDR3 protein. In the table there are 340,000 or so distinct CDR3 sequences, approximately 25% of which are singletons. These TCRs' antigens remain unknown. The sample was cultured PBMCs, taken from culture after CMV antigen stimulation. The origin of the receptors is a human donor in good health (CMV status not recorded). Some clones in this sample may be carry-over from other donors' samples.

This chain uses TRBV7-3 with TRBJ1-1, with 7 bases that match TRBD1. Trimming cost V 6 bases and J 4 bases; bases outside gene matches: 5. The CDR3 totals 13 residues. The germline V gene has CDR1 SGHTA and CDR2 FQGTGA. This CDR3 is CASRPTGRTEAFF. CDR3 DNA sequence: TGTGCCAGCAGACCGACAGGGCGCACTGAAGCTTTCTTT. Combining the CDR3 with reference TRBV7-3 and TRBJ1-1 gives the whole variable domain GAGVSQTPSNKVTEKGKYVELRCDPISGHTALYWYRQSLGQGPEFLIYFQGTGAADDSGLPNDRFFAVRPEGSVSTLKIQRTERGDSAVYLCASRPTGRTEAFFGQGTRLTVV.

This sequence joins TRBV19 and TRBJ1-2; no clear D gene. Trimming removed 7 bases at V and 2 bases at J, with 14 bases between. The CDR3 has 14 amino acids. The germline V gene encodes CDR1 LNHDA and CDR2 SQIVND (reference sequence). The CDR3: CASTRHPANYGYTF. CDR3 sequence (DNA): TGTGCCAGTACTCGACATCCCGCCAACTATGGCTACACCTTC.

This rearrangement joins TRBV7-2 to TRBJ2-5; D is unclear. The CDR3 sequence is 11 residues long. In germline, CDR1 is SGHTA, CDR2 FQGNSA. Trimming took 5 bases from V and 9 from J, leaving 10 bases between them. CDR3 amino acids: CASSVSDAQYF. DNA for the CDR3: TGTGCCAGCAGCGTCTCTGACGCCCAGTACTTC.

This clonotype was detected only a few times. This chain links TRBV6-2 or TRBV6-3 with TRBJ2-7, with D possibly TRBD1 on 6 matching bases. CDR1 and CDR2 (germline): MNHEY, SVGEGT. V gave up 5 bases and J gave up 6 bases, with 14 bases separating them. This CDR3 comprises 13 residues. The CDR3 bases are TGTGCCAGCAGTCGACAAGACAGGATCGAGCAGTACTTC. Translating gives CASSRQDRIEQYF.

V is TRBV5-4 and J is TRBJ2-2, with 7 bases fitting TRBD2. V shed 0 bases and J 2 bases; nucleotides not matched to a gene: 4. The CDR3 spans 16 residues. Germline CDR1 and CDR2: SGHNT and YYREEE (reference sequence). The CDR3 sequence: CASSLELAINTGELFF. In DNA form, the CDR3 reads TGTGCCAGCAGCTTGGAACTAGCGATTAACACCGGGGAGCTGTTTTTT.

This clonotype was recorded many times. The chain has TRBV7-9 and TRBJ1-1; no definite D call. Germline lookup yields CDR1 SEHNR and CDR2 FQNEAQ (reference sequence). This CDR3 region has 14 residues. V was cut by 5 bases and J by 5 bases, with 15 bases left in between. The CDR3 DNA follows: TGTGCCAGCAGCCGGGCCTCAGCCGGGACTGAAGCTTTCTTT. Protein sequence: CASSRASAGTEAFF.

The V call is TRBV7-9, the J call TRBJ2-7; no definite D call. The CDR3 is 13 amino acids. Trimming took 5 bases from V and 5 from J, leaving 13 bases between them. The germline gives CDR1 SEHNR, CDR2 FQNEAQ (reference sequence). CDR3 DNA: TGTGCCAGCAGCCCCCCTTCCTATCACGAGCAGTACTTC. The encoded protein is CASSPPSYHEQYF.

This clonotype has more than one count but fewer than ten. The chain recombines TRBV5-4 with TRBJ1-5; 7 nucleotides align to TRBD1. This CDR3 is built from 18 residues. V gave up 4 bases and J gave up 0 bases; unmatched junction bases: 13. Germline CDR1 reads SGHNT; CDR2 reads YYREEE (reference sequence). CDR3 DNA: TGTGCCAGCAGCGCGGGACAGTTGAAGGGCTATAGCAATCAGCCCCAGCATTTT. Protein sequence: CASSAGQLKGYSNQPQHF.

This clonotype has more than one count but fewer than ten. The chain joins TRBV9 to TRBJ2-5, with 8 bases fitting TRBD1. Per the germline V gene, CDR1 is SGDLS and CDR2 is YYNGEE. V dropped 0 bases and J dropped 5; count of bases not matched to a gene: 12. There are 17 residues in the CDR3. The CDR3 is CASSVGAGGSLLETQYF. The CDR3 DNA is TGTGCCAGCAGCGTAGGGGCAGGGGGCAGTTTGTTGGAGACCCAGTACTTC.

This clonotype showed up many times. The J gene is TRBJ1-2, the V gene TRBV7-2; D may be TRBD1 (6 bases). This CDR3 region has 16 residues. V was pared by 5 bases and J by 4 bases, with 20 bases between. Germline V CDR1 and CDR2: SGHTA, FQGNSA. For the CDR3, the DNA is TGTGCCAGCAGCCGGCTTTTACAGGGTACAGGCTATGGCTACACCTTC. Translating it yields CASSRLLQGTGYGYTF. The entire variable domain, with the rest obtained from reference TRBV7-2 and TRBJ1-2, is as follows: GAGVSQSPSNKVTEKGKDVELRCDPISGHTALYWYRQSLGQGLEFLIYFQGNSAPDKSGLPSDRFSAERTGGSVSTLTIQRTQQEDSAVYLCASSRLLQGTGYGYTFGSGTRLTVV.

This chain joins TRBV28 and TRBJ2-7, with no clear D. Trimming removed 6 bases at V and 3 bases at J, with 9 bases between. In germline, CDR1 is MDHEN, CDR2 SYDVKM. The CDR3 is 12 amino acids. In DNA, the CDR3 is TGTGCCAGCAGCCAAACTGGCTACGAGCAGTACTTC. Translated, it gives CASSQTGYEQYF. The full variable domain, in which reference TRBV28 and TRBJ2-7 provide the parts outside the CDR3, is DVKVTQSSRYLVKRTGEKVFLECVQDMDHENMFWYRQDPGLGLRLIYFSYDVKMKEKGDIPEGYSVSREKKERFSLILESASTNQTSMYLCASSQTGYEQYFGPGTRLTVT.

This clonotype was counted ten times or more. V usage is TRBV7-3 and J usage is TRBJ2-1, with TRBD2 matching 11 bases. The CDR3 has 18 amino acids. Germline CDR1 and CDR2: SGHTA and FQGTGA. With V trimmed by 2 bases and J by 0 bases, 6 bases remained unmatched. DNA of the CDR3: TGTGCCAGCAGCTTATCTAGCGGGAGGTTCGGCTCCTACAATGAGCAGTTCTTC. Translated, it gives CASSLSSGRFGSYNEQFF.

This clonotype was observed many times. V and J are TRBV7-9 and TRBJ2-5; the D is unclear. This CDR3 spans 14 amino acids. With 3 bases removed from V and 2 bases from J, the gap between germline ends came to 10 bases. Germline CDR1 reads SEHNR; CDR2 reads FQNEAQ (reference sequence). The CDR3, as DNA: TGTGCCAGCAGCTTGATATCAGGACAAGAGACCCAGTACTTC. Its translation is CASSLISGQETQYF.

This clonotype was seen only a few times. The V gene is TRBV7-8, the J gene TRBJ1-5; 8 nucleotides line up with TRBD1. V trimming: 5 bases; J trimming: 2 bases; junction bases outside the gene matches: 8. In germline, CDR1 is SGHVS, CDR2 FQNEAQ. The CDR3 totals 16 residues. The CDR3 spells CASSRLQGDGNQPQHF. As DNA, the CDR3 is TGTGCCAGCAGCCGTTTACAGGGGGACGGCAATCAGCCCCAGCATTTT.

This chain connects TRBV11-2 to TRBJ2-2; the D gene is possibly TRBD2 (5 bases). Per germline, CDR1 SGHAT and CDR2 FQNNGV. CDR3 size: 16 residues. The V gene lost 4 bases and the J gene lost 2 bases, with 14 bases spanning the gap. In nucleotides, the CDR3 is TGTGCCAGCAGCTCCGCAGCCTCTAGCAACACCGGGGAGCTGTTTTTT. This translates into CASSSAASSNTGELFF.

This clonotype was picked up many times. V usage is TRBV7-2 and J usage is TRBJ2-1; no firm D call. The germline V gene has CDR1 SGHTA and CDR2 FQGNSA. With 5 bases removed from V and 10 bases from J, the gap between germline ends came to 9 bases. CDR3 length: 11 residues. This CDR3 reads CASSTGVEQFF. The CDR3 DNA reads TGTGCCAGCAGCACCGGCGTGGAGCAGTTCTTC.

On this clonotype: It may be a read error: a sequence one base away is much more abundant. The rearrangement uses TRBV10-3 and TRBJ2-3; tentative D call: TRBD2 (8 bases). The germline gives CDR1 ENHRY, CDR2 SYGVKD. The CDR3 is made up of 14 amino acids. The CDR3 loop is CAISESSGTDAQYF. The CDR3 region has the DNA TGTGCCATCAGTGAGTCTAGCGGGACAGATGCGCAGTATTTT.

This sequence joins TRBV20-1 and TRBJ1-2; 8 bases match TRBD1. CDR3 length: 17 residues. V shed 0 bases and J 1 base; nucleotides not matched to a gene: 10. Germline V gives CDR1 DFQATT, CDR2 SNEGSKA (reference sequence). The CDR3 loop is CSARDYRRQGFNYGYTF. CDR3 bases: TGCAGTGCTAGAGATTATAGGCGACAGGGGTTTAACTATGGCTACACCTTC.

The chain has TRBV7-2 and TRBJ1-1, with TRBD1 matching over 8 bases. Trimming took 4 bases from V and 2 from J; bases not matched to a gene: 12. The CDR3 runs to 17 residues. Germline CDR1 is SGHTA and CDR2 is FQGNSA. The CDR3 loop is CASSSAVPGTGNTEAFF. In DNA, the CDR3 is TGTGCCAGCAGCTCAGCAGTCCCCGGGACAGGAAACACTGAAGCTTTCTTT.